This record looks at one T cell receptor (beta chain) sequence and its context. Its antigen is currently unknown. Measured with immunoSEQ multiplex PCR; TCRdb has only the in-frame clones, and not every one. The sample includes about 2.4 million clones, roughly 93% seen only once; the top ten take approximately 0.36%. The germline V gene has CDR1 MRHNA and CDR2 SNTAGT. The length of the CDR3 is 12 residues. The V end was cut by 2 bases, the J end by 12 bases, with 11 bases between. The sample is drawn from a study of shared clonotypes between healthy human individuals. General observations from the study: Non-shared clonotypes showed lower generation probabilities than clonotypes common to all four donors.

V gene TRBV6-4 combines with J gene TRBJ2-1, with D uncertain. This sequence originates from a man younger than 35 in good health. Some clones in this sample may be carry-over from other donors' samples. Material for sequencing was naive CD4+ T cells from PBMCs. As to subset: CD45RA+ positively selected. The CDR3 region has the DNA TGTGCCAGCAGTGACGGTGTGGGAATGCAGTTCTTC. Translated: CASSDGVGMQFF.